The 21 T cell receptor beta chains presented below share a single source sample, sequenced in a study of T cell responses to AZD1222 COVID-19 vaccine. Assay used: immunoSEQ multiplex PCR; TCRdb lists only in-frame clones, some missing. Found here are approximately 100,000 clones, around nine tenths of them singletons; the top ten hold more than 15%. The starting material was peripheral blood, obtained on day 0 of AZD1222 vaccination. The source of these receptors is an adult in good health.

CDR3 coding DNA: TGTGCCAGCAGTTTCACAGGGAACTATGGCTACACCTTC. This encodes CASSFTGNYGYTF. The gene calls are TRBV27 and TRBJ1-2; D may be TRBD1 (6 bases). Trimming cost V 3 bases and J 2 bases, with 7 bases left between them. This CDR3 comprises 13 residues. Per germline, CDR1 MNHEY and CDR2 SMNVEV (reference sequence).

This clone has more than one count but fewer than ten. The chain recombines TRBV9 with TRBJ1-2, with D unresolved. This CDR3 comprises 12 residues. Trimming cost V 0 bases and J 3 bases, with 3 bases left between them. CDR1 and CDR2 (germline): SGDLS, YYNGEE. Here the CDR3 reads CASSVEDYGYTF. As DNA, the CDR3 is TGTGCCAGCAGCGTAGAGGACTATGGCTACACCTTC.

V is TRBV6-6 and J is TRBJ2-7, with 9 bases matching TRBD1. Germline-derived CDR1 and CDR2 are MNHNY and SVGAGI (reference sequence). This CDR3 contains 16 residues. Unmatched junction bases numbered 9, after V lost 4 bases and J lost 2 bases. The CDR3 coding sequence is TGTGCCAGCAGTTCCACCGGACAGGGGAGTCCCTACGAGCAGTACTTC. Amino acids: CASSSTGQGSPYEQYF.

This clone has more than one count but fewer than ten. The chain recombines TRBV7-2 with TRBJ2-7; D may be TRBD2 (6 bases). The V end was cut by 1 base, the J end by 4 bases, with 8 bases between. In germline, CDR1 is SGHTA, CDR2 FQGNSA. The CDR3 spans 13 residues. CDR3 in DNA: TGTGCCAGCAGCTTAGTGGCGGGGTACGAGCAGTACGTC. Its protein product is CASSLVAGYEQYV.

This clone came up once. V is TRBV10-3 and J is TRBJ2-5; 7 bases are shared with TRBD1. This CDR3 contains 13 residues. V shed 10 bases and J 2 bases; nucleotides not matched to a gene: 7. CDR1 and CDR2 (germline): ENHRY, SYGVKD. The CDR3 nucleotides read TGTGCCACCAAGGGGGCAGGGCAAGAGACCCAGTACTTC. Encoded protein: CATKGAGQETQYF.

The V gene is TRBV12-5, the J gene TRBJ2-1, with D unresolved. This CDR3 spans 15 amino acids. With 2 bases removed from V and 4 bases from J, the gap between germline ends came to 12 bases. Germline V CDR1 and CDR2: LGHNT, FRNRAP. CDR3 residues: CASGLNSRPYNEQFF. The CDR3 nucleotides are TGTGCTAGTGGTTTGAACAGTCGACCGTACAATGAGCAGTTCTTC. Full variable domain (rest looked up from reference TRBV12-5 and TRBJ2-1): DARVTQTPRHKVTEMGQEVTMRCQPILGHNTVFWYRQTMMQGLELLAYFRNRAPLDDSGMPKDRFSAEMPDATLATLKIQPSEPRDSAVYFCASGLNSRPYNEQFFGPGTRLTVL.

This rearrangement joins TRBV7-3 to TRBJ2-1, with 13 bases that match TRBD2. Germline V CDR1 and CDR2: SGHTA, FQGTGA. This CDR3 has 15 amino acids. Trimming took 5 bases from V and 6 from J; bases not matched to a gene: 4. The CDR3 protein is CASSTTSGRANEQFF. The DNA for the CDR3 is TGTGCCAGCAGCACAACTAGCGGGAGGGCCAATGAGCAGTTCTTC. Full variable domain (remainder filled in from reference TRBV7-3 and TRBJ2-1): GAGVSQTPSNKVTEKGKYVELRCDPISGHTALYWYRQSLGQGPEFLIYFQGTGAADDSGLPNDRFFAVRPEGSVSTLKIQRTERGDSAVYLCASSTTSGRANEQFFGPGTRLTVL.

The sample holds one count of this clone. The CDR3 nucleotides read TGTGCCAGCAGTGTACTGGGGGTAGGTGGAGGCTACACCTTC. Encoded protein: CASSVLGVGGGYTF. The chain recombines TRBV2 with TRBJ1-2; perhaps TRBD1 as D (5 bases). V was shortened by 4 bases and J by 8 bases, with 17 bases between the two germline ends. Per the germline V gene, CDR1 is SNHLY and CDR2 is FYNNEI. The CDR3 has 14 residues. The entire variable domain, with the rest obtained from reference TRBV2 and TRBJ1-2, is as follows: EPEVTQTPSHQVTQMGQEVILRCVPISNHLYFYWYRQILGQKVEFLVSFYNNEISEKSEIFDDQFSVERPDGSNFTLKIRSTKLEDSAMYFCASSVLGVGGGYTFGSGTRLTVV.

The chain recombines TRBV5-1 with TRBJ1-3; D remains unclear. V was cut by 1 base and J by 1 base, with 6 bases left in between. CDR3 length: 14 amino acids. Germline V gene lookup returns CDR1 SGHRS and CDR2 YFSETQ. This chain's CDR3 is CASSLYSSGNTIYF. DNA of the CDR3: TGCGCCAGCAGCTTGTACAGTTCTGGAAACACCATATATTTT. The full variable domain, with the rest looked up from reference TRBV5-1 and TRBJ1-3, is KAGVTQTPRYLIKTRGQQVTLSCSPISGHRSVSWYQQTPGQGLQFLFEYFSETQRNKGNFPGRFSGRQFSNSRSEMNVSTLELGDSALYLCASSLYSSGNTIYFGEGSWLTVV.

The chain couples TRBV3-1 (or the pseudogene TRBV3-2) to TRBJ1-2; 11 bases agree with TRBD1. This CDR3 has 15 amino acids. Germline values: CDR1 LGHDT, CDR2 YNNKEL (reference sequence). Trimming removed 4 bases from V and 0 bases from J; junction bases left unmatched: 1. The CDR3, as DNA: TGTGCCAGCAGCCGGACAGGGGGCTCTAACTATGGCTACACCTTC. This encodes CASSRTGGSNYGYTF.

V is TRBV24-1 and J is TRBJ2-7; D perhaps matches TRBD1 (6 bases). V lost 11 bases and J 5 bases, leaving 15 bases between the germline ends. The CDR3 has 12 amino acids. Germline V gene sequence: CDR1 KGHDR, CDR2 SFDVKD. CDR3 sequence: CAISGTGHEQYF. The CDR3 nucleotides are TGTGCCATCTCGGGAACAGGGCACGAGCAGTACTTC.

The gene calls are TRBV10-1 and TRBJ2-1; 12 bases agree with TRBD1. Looked up from germline, CDR1 is WNHNN and CDR2 is SYGVQD (reference sequence). CDR3 length equals 16 residues. V lost 2 bases to trimming and J lost 6 bases; unmatched junction nucleotides: 5. DNA for the CDR3: TGCGCCAGCAGTGAGCTTGGGACAGGGGGCTTCAATGAGCAGTTCTTC. Amino acid sequence: CASSELGTGGFNEQFF.

The genes are TRBV5-6 and TRBJ1-5, with TRBD1 matching over 8 bases. V shed 4 bases, J shed 6 bases, and the junction held 3 bases outside the gene matches. CDR1 is SGHDT and CDR2 is YYEEEE in the germline V gene. CDR3 length equals 13 residues. In DNA, the CDR3 is TGTGCCAGCAGCGCCGACAGGGGTCAGCCCCAGCATTTT. Residues: CASSADRGQPQHF.

Comments on this clone: The junction and the germline gene differ at one end; a read error may be behind it. For the CDR3, the DNA is TGTGCCAGCAGTTTAAGGTACACTGAGCAGTTCTTC. This translates into CASSLRYTEQFF. The chain uses TRBV12-3 or TRBV12-4 and TRBJ2-1; D not certain. This CDR3 is 12 amino acids long.

The genes are TRBV9 and TRBJ2-1; D is perhaps TRBD1 or TRBD2 (5 bases each). Per germline, CDR1 SGDLS and CDR2 YYNGEE. The CDR3 spans 13 residues. V was trimmed by 2 bases and J by 10 bases, leaving 13 bases between them. CDR3 DNA: TGTGCCAGCAGCGTTGTGGGGGAAACCGAGCAGTTCTTC. As protein: CASSVVGETEQFF.

The CDR3 nucleotides are TGTGCCACCAGCAGAGGACCTTCGGGTCTAGGCCGCTCTGGAAACACCATATATTTT. It specifies CATSRGPSGLGRSGNTIYF. The chain is built from TRBV15 and TRBJ1-3, with D hard to call. This CDR3 region has 19 residues. V lost 1 base, J lost 0 bases, and 19 bases lay in between. CDR1 LNHNV and CDR2 YYDKDF come from the germline V gene (reference sequence).

J is TRBJ2-1 and V is TRBV12-3 or TRBV12-4; D possibly corresponds to TRBD1 (6 bases). The CDR3 contains 13 residues. V gave up 3 bases and J gave up 10 bases, with 13 bases separating them. The CDR3 nucleotides read TGTGCCAGCAGTTTGTTAGGGGGAGACGAGCAGTTCTTC. It encodes CASSLLGGDEQFF.

V usage is TRBV9 and J usage is TRBJ2-4, with a possible D match to TRBD1 (6 bases). CDR1 and CDR2 from the germline V gene are SGDLS and YYNGEE. CDR3 size: 17 residues. V dropped 0 bases and J dropped 6 bases, with 19 bases sitting between them. The CDR3 loop reads CASSVGGSRGFGNIQYF. The CDR3 DNA follows: TGTGCCAGCAGCGTAGGAGGGTCCAGGGGATTTGGAAACATTCAGTACTTC.

This clone appeared a few times. This chain joins TRBV19 and TRBJ1-1; TRBD1 matches at 8 bases. CDR1 and CDR2 (germline): LNHDA, SQIVND (reference sequence). V was clipped by 6 bases and J by 4 bases; unmatched bases: 28. This CDR3 spans 21 amino acids. In nucleotides, the CDR3 is TGTGCCAGTAGCGCCGACCTGAGTAACATTGTGGGGACAGGTAGAGGCACTGAAGCTTTCTTT. The encoded protein is CASSADLSNIVGTGRGTEAFF. Together with reference TRBV19 and TRBJ1-1, the CDR3 gives the full variable domain: DGGITQSPKYLFRKEGQNVTLSCEQNLNHDAMYWYRQDPGQGLRLIYYSQIVNDFQKGDIAEGYSVSREKKESFPLTVTSAQKNPTAFYLCASSADLSNIVGTGRGTEAFFGQGTRLTVV.

V gene TRBV9 combines with J gene TRBJ2-1; D call uncertain. The CDR3 totals 16 residues. Looked up from germline, CDR1 is SGDLS and CDR2 is YYNGEE. Trimming left V 3 bases short and J 3 bases short, with 16 bases between. The CDR3 nucleotides are TGTGCCAGCAGCGGGAATATGGGTCGGGTCTACAATGAGCAGTTCTTC. This translates into CASSGNMGRVYNEQFF.

This CDR3 reads CASSLGWVSVGGYTF. Written as DNA, the CDR3 is TGTGCCAGCAGCTTGGGGTGGGTCTCAGTCGGTGGCTACACCTTC. The genes are TRBV5-8 and TRBJ1-2, with D unresolved. Germline V gene lookup returns CDR1 SGHTS and CDR2 YDEGEE. Trimming left V 0 bases short and J 7 bases short, with 16 bases between. The CDR3 has 15 amino acids.